Below are 20 T cell receptor beta chains sequenced from a single sample in a study of blood T cell repertoires in COVID-19. The table came from immunoSEQ multiplex PCR; TCRdb's copy has only in-frame clones and leaves some out. The sample consists of around 190,000 clones, approximately 83% of them appearing once. The sample taken for sequencing was peripheral blood. The receptors derive from a human donor in a cohort sampled during active COVID-19.

This chain joins TRBV28 and TRBJ1-5; TRBD1 is a possible D gene (5 bases). The ends were cut back, 5 bases at V and 7 bases at J, with 15 bases in the middle. The CDR3 totals 14 residues. Germline V gene data show CDR1 as MDHEN and CDR2 as SYDVKM. CDR3 in DNA: TGTGCCAGCAGTCCACCTTCGGGGGACCAGCCCCAGCATTTT. This encodes CASSPPSGDQPQHF.

The chain has TRBV5-1 and TRBJ2-7; no clear D. The germline V and J ends were trimmed by 0 bases and 2 bases, with 9 bases remaining between them. The germline V gene encodes CDR1 SGHRS and CDR2 YFSETQ. The length of the CDR3 is 14 residues. DNA of the CDR3: TGCGCCAGCAGCTTGGCCCCGGGTACCTACGAGCAGTACTTC. It yields the protein CASSLAPGTYEQYF.

This chain links TRBV5-4 with TRBJ1-4, with D perhaps TRBD1 (6 bases). The CDR3 runs to 16 residues. The germline CDR1 and CDR2 sequences are SGHNT and YYREEE (reference sequence). V gave up 3 bases and J gave up 7 bases, with 19 bases separating them. In DNA form, the CDR3 reads TGTGCCAGCAGCTCCGGTGGGGCAGGGGTAATTGAAAAACTGTTTTTT. Protein: CASSSGGAGVIEKLFF.

The chain has TRBV3-1 (or the pseudogene TRBV3-2) and TRBJ2-5, with D perhaps TRBD2 (6 bases). The germline V and J ends were trimmed by 4 bases and 2 bases, with 23 bases remaining between them. Germline loops: CDR1 LGHDT, CDR2 YNNKEL (reference sequence). The CDR3 sequence is 18 residues long. The CDR3 sequence is CASSRTYVRASEQETQYF. As DNA, the CDR3 is TGTGCCAGCAGCCGTACTTATGTCAGGGCTAGCGAACAAGAGACCCAGTACTTC.

The chain uses TRBV10-3 and TRBJ1-4; D is possibly TRBD1 (6 bases). Between the trimmed V and J ends, which lost 5 bases and 0 bases, there was a span of 10 bases. This CDR3 is 15 amino acids long. CDR1 ENHRY and CDR2 SYGVKD come from the germline V gene. The CDR3 bases are TGTGCCATCAGTAACAGACAGGCAACTAATGAAAAACTGTTTTTT. This translates into CAISNRQATNEKLFF.

The chain is built from TRBV29-1 and TRBJ2-7; D is unclear. In germline, CDR1 is SQVTM, CDR2 ANQGSEA. This CDR3 has 11 amino acids. Trimming shortened V by 4 bases and J by 3 bases, and 7 bases separated the two germline ends. The CDR3 nucleotides read TGCAGCGTTGGGGCAGACTACGAGCAGTACTTC. Its protein product is CSVGADYEQYF.

The chain uses TRBV25-1 and TRBJ1-3, with TRBD1 as a possible D gene (5 bases). The CDR3 sequence is 15 residues long. Germline lookup yields CDR1 MGHDK and CDR2 SYGVNS. Deletions cut 1 base from V and 2 bases from J, with 9 bases between. This CDR3 is CASSESMGPGNTIYF. The CDR3 DNA is TGTGCCAGCAGTGAATCGATGGGGCCTGGAAACACCATATATTTT.

This clone turned up a few times. The rearrangement joins TRBV7-2 to TRBJ2-2; 9 nucleotides line up with TRBD2. The V and J ends lost 5 bases and 6 bases, in that order; junction bases with no gene match: 16. The CDR3 has 18 residues. Germline loops: CDR1 SGHTA, CDR2 FQGNSA. Here the CDR3 DNA reads TGTGCCAGCAGCCCCCGCGGTGGTAGCGGGAGACAGGCCGGGGAGCTGTTTTTT. Translating gives CASSPRGGSGRQAGELFF.

The rearrangement uses TRBV20-1 and TRBJ1-1; a weak D match, TRBD1 (5 bases). There are 14 residues in the CDR3. Germline V gene lookup returns CDR1 DFQATT and CDR2 SNEGSKA (reference sequence). Trimming cost V 3 bases and J 0 bases, with 11 bases left between them. The CDR3: CSASKAGMNTEAFF. CDR3 DNA sequence: TGCAGTGCTAGTAAGGCAGGGATGAACACTGAAGCTTTCTTT.

The gene calls are TRBV9 and TRBJ1-2; D possibly corresponds to TRBD1 (6 bases). V gave up 3 bases and J gave up 4 bases, with 16 bases separating them. Germline CDR1 is SGDLS and CDR2 is YYNGEE. The CDR3 runs to 15 residues. The CDR3 loop reads CASSALEQGSYGYTF. As DNA, the CDR3 is TGTGCCAGCAGCGCGCTTGAACAGGGAAGCTATGGCTACACCTTC.

The chain recombines TRBV5-6 with TRBJ1-2; possibly TRBD1 for D (5 bases). The V and J ends lost 4 bases and 8 bases respectively, with 15 bases between them. The CDR3 runs 13 residues. In germline, CDR1 is SGHDT, CDR2 YYEEEE. The CDR3, as DNA: TGTGCCAGCAGCCCTTTGGGGCCCTTCGGCTACACCTTC. Residues: CASSPLGPFGYTF.

This clone was found a few times. This chain links TRBV6-1 with TRBJ1-3; 7 nucleotides match TRBD1. Trimming at V came to 0 bases and at J to 4 bases, leaving 3 bases not matched to a gene. The CDR3 consists of 15 residues. Per the germline V gene, CDR1 is MNHNS and CDR2 is SASEGT. The CDR3 region is CASSEAQTGGNTIYF. The CDR3 DNA is TGTGCCAGCAGTGAAGCGCAGACAGGGGGAAACACCATATATTTT.

This chain uses TRBV7-3 with TRBJ2-7; 8 bases map to TRBD1. Germline loops: CDR1 SGHTA, CDR2 FQGTGA. V was pared by 5 bases and J by 1 base, with 4 bases of the junction left unmatched. The CDR3 extends over 14 amino acids. CDR3 nucleotides: TGTGCCAGCAGCCCGGACAGGGTATCCTACGAGCAGTACTTC. This translates into CASSPDRVSYEQYF.

Comment on this clone: Other DNA sequences in the sample encode the same CDR3. CDR3 sequence (DNA): TGTGCCAGCAGTTACTCGTCAGGTCCCTACGAGCAGTACTTC. This gives the protein CASSYSSGPYEQYF. The chain is built from TRBV6-2 or TRBV6-3 and TRBJ2-7; D not resolved. The CDR3 loop spans 14 amino acids. Trimming removed 0 bases at V and 2 bases at J, with 8 bases between. CDR1 MNHEY and CDR2 SVGEGT come from the germline V gene.

This clone was seen just once. The J gene is TRBJ1-1, the V gene TRBV7-8; D remains ambiguous. This CDR3 region has 13 residues. CDR1 and CDR2 (germline): SGHVS, FQNEAQ. With 0 bases removed from V and 5 bases from J, the gap between germline ends came to 7 bases. CDR3 nucleotides: TGTGCCAGCAGCTTAGCCGCGGGGACTGAAGCTTTCTTT. Translating gives CASSLAAGTEAFF.

The chain links TRBV5-4 to TRBJ1-1; D is unclear. The CDR3 spans 13 residues. Trimming took 0 bases from V and 7 from J, leaving 10 bases between them. The germline V gene encodes CDR1 SGHNT and CDR2 YYREEE (reference sequence). The CDR3 DNA follows: TGTGCCAGCAGCTTGGCCGATAGCGTTGAAGCTTTCTTT. As protein: CASSLADSVEAFF.

The rearrangement uses TRBV28 and TRBJ1-2, with D perhaps TRBD1 (5 bases). Germline V gene lookup returns CDR1 MDHEN and CDR2 SYDVKM. V was clipped by 2 bases and J by 4 bases, with 11 bases between them. The CDR3 runs 14 residues. CDR3 residues: CASSLKGRCYGYTF. CDR3 coding DNA: TGTGCCAGCAGTTTAAAGGGGCGCTGCTATGGCTACACCTTC.

This sequence joins TRBV4-1 and TRBJ2-7; a possible D gene is TRBD1 (6 bases). Trimming stripped 5 bases from V and 2 bases from J, with 13 bases between. The length of the CDR3 is 14 residues. Germline CDR1 MGHRA, CDR2 YSYEKL. The DNA of the CDR3 is TGCGCCAGCAGCTACCGGGACACCACCTACGAGCAGTACTTC. Amino acids: CASSYRDTTYEQYF.

The chain employs TRBV7-8 and TRBJ1-4, with D tentatively TRBD1 (5 bases). Trimming pared 4 bases from V and 6 bases from J, leaving 15 bases between. The V gene's germline CDR1 is SGHVS and CDR2 FQNEAQ. CDR3 length equals 15 residues. The CDR3 sequence is CASSSTALGDEKLFF. DNA for the CDR3: TGTGCCAGCAGCTCGACAGCCCTTGGGGATGAAAAACTGTTTTTT.

The CDR3 sequence: CASSYGLAGGSGEQYF. In DNA, the CDR3 is TGTGCCAGCAGCTATGGACTAGCGGGAGGGTCGGGCGAGCAGTACTTC. V usage is TRBV11-3 and J usage is TRBJ2-7, with 15 bases that match TRBD2. CDR1 is SGHNT and CDR2 is YENEEA in the germline V gene. Trimming at V came to 4 bases and at J to 6 bases, leaving 7 bases not matched to a gene. The CDR3 loop spans 16 amino acids.